This T cell receptor beta chain was recovered during a study of T cells in Graves' hyperthyroidism and ophthalmopathy. Study details: Peripheral blood specimens were obtained at initial diagnosis, prior to any treatment.

This clonotype was seen only a few times. Germline V lookup: CDR1 SGHTA, CDR2 FQGTGA. The CDR3 covers 16 residues. Trimming took off 2 bases at V and 0 bases at J, with 12 bases between the two ends. There were TCR beta CDR3 regions amplified from RNA transcripts. HTBI primers were the set used in a first-round RT-PCR of the TCR CDR3. TCRdb passed the multiplex PCR reads through MiXCR, listing each CDR3 protein once. The sample lists hundreds of thousands of distinct CDR3 sequences, over 11% occurring once. What was sequenced was blood. This receptor was taken from a woman aged 25 to 39 with Graves' hyperthyroidism that later progressed to Graves' ophthalmopathy. V usage is TRBV7-3 and J usage is TRBJ2-3; maybe TRBD2 (6 bases). CDR3 nucleotide sequence: TGTGCCAGCAGCTTAGGAGGGGATTCTAGCACAGATACGCAGTATTTT. It is translated as CASSLGGDSSTDTQYF.